Sequencing of this T cell receptor beta chain was carried out in a study of cytomegalovirus exposure and HLA in healthy donors. At collection, donors were nominally healthy, but unrecorded immune exposures were probable. Overall study results and limits: Later analysis suggested links between common viral pathogens and several top significant clusters. Several V segments, TRBV6-2 and TRBV6-3 among them, could not be told apart and were dropped.

PCR used 60 Vbeta primers and 13 Jbeta primers. Some clones are missing from TCRdb's copy, which holds only in-frame ones; the method was immunoSEQ multiplex PCR. The sample holds about 140,000 clones, 75% to 90% seen once. About this clone: No antigen is known for it.

The V gene's germline CDR1 is MNHNS and CDR2 SASEGT. Trimming cost V 2 bases and J 4 bases; bases outside gene matches: 4. The CDR3 sequence is 14 residues long. The clonotype comes from a man aged 40-49 years in good health and CMV-seronegative. Sequenced sample: PBMCs. The rearrangement joins TRBV6-1 to TRBJ1-1; TRBD1 aligns across 7 bases. Here the CDR3 DNA reads TGTGCCAGCAGTGAACAGGGACAGACCACTGAAGCTTTCTTT. Its translation: CASSEQGQTTEAFF.